What follows are 18 T cell receptor beta chains derived from one specimen sequenced in a study of blood T cell repertoires in COVID-19. TCRdb's copy holds only in-frame clones and misses some; the assay was immunoSEQ multiplex PCR. Here the sample spans under 200,000 clones, about 91% being singletons. Input material: peripheral blood. The receptor set was obtained from a woman aged 55-69 years who had recovered from COVID-19.

This chain connects TRBV28 to TRBJ1-1; D ambiguous. Trimming pared 7 bases from V and 7 bases from J, leaving 19 bases between. Germline V gene sequence: CDR1 MDHEN, CDR2 SYDVKM. CDR3 length: 14 amino acids. The CDR3, as DNA: TGTGCCAGCATCATACAGAGTGGAGGCTTTGAAGCTTTCTTT. It codes for CASIIQSGGFEAFF. Drawing the rest from reference TRBV28 and TRBJ1-1, the complete variable domain is DVKVTQSSRYLVKRTGEKVFLECVQDMDHENMFWYRQDPGLGLRLIYFSYDVKMKEKGDIPEGYSVSREKKERFSLILESASTNQTSMYLCASIIQSGGFEAFFGQGTRLTVV.

The table lists this clone with a count of one. J is TRBJ1-1 and V is TRBV4-3; perhaps TRBD1 as D (5 bases). Germline values: CDR1 LGHNA, CDR2 YSLEER. CDR3 length equals 16 residues. Trimming left V 1 base short and J 1 base short, with 13 bases between. The CDR3 region has the DNA TGCGCCAGCAGCCAAGCTGGTAGACAGACGAACACTGAAGCTTTCTTT. Protein product: CASSQAGRQTNTEAFF.

V usage is TRBV6-6 and J usage is TRBJ1-6; 9 positions agree with TRBD1. Germline values: CDR1 MNHNY, CDR2 SVGAGI (reference sequence). V lost 6 bases, J lost 13 bases, and 10 bases stayed unmatched. This CDR3 comprises 14 residues. The CDR3 reads CASSLTGGESPLHF. The CDR3 DNA is TGTGCCAGCAGCCTGACAGGGGGAGAGTCCCCCCTCCACTTT.

This clone appeared once. V usage is TRBV28 and J usage is TRBJ1-5, with D perhaps matching TRBD1 (6 bases). The germline V gene has CDR1 MDHEN and CDR2 SYDVKM. V lost 1 base and J lost 7, with 17 bases in between. The length of the CDR3 is 16 residues. The CDR3 DNA sequence: TGTGCCAGCAGTTTATACGGCGGGGGGGCACGGCAGCCCCAGCATTTT. This sequence encodes CASSLYGGGARQPQHF.

The gene calls are TRBV5-8 and TRBJ2-5; 8 bases are a match to TRBD2. Germline CDR1 is SGHTS and CDR2 is YDEGEE. The CDR3 totals 15 residues. After removal of 0 bases from V and 4 bases from J, the junction contained 5 bases not matched to a gene. This chain's CDR3 is CASSLAAGGGETQYF. The CDR3 bases are TGTGCCAGCAGCTTGGCGGCCGGGGGGGGAGAGACCCAGTACTTC.

The V and J genes are TRBV2 and TRBJ2-5; tentative D call: TRBD1 (6 bases). V shed 7 bases and J shed 1 base, with 19 bases lying between them. CDR3 length: 16 residues. Germline CDR1 reads SNHLY; CDR2 reads FYNNEI. As DNA, the CDR3 is TGTGCCAGCATGGGGACACAGGGCCCCCTCCAAGAGACCCAGTACTTC. It translates to CASMGTQGPLQETQYF.

The rearrangement links TRBV11-1 to TRBJ2-7, with TRBD1 matching over 10 bases. The CDR3 is 14 amino acids. CDR1 is SGHAT, CDR2 FQDESV, per germline (reference sequence). Trimming at V came to 5 bases and at J to 4 bases, leaving 5 bases not matched to a gene. This chain's CDR3 is CASSRRQGAYEQYF. As DNA, the CDR3 is TGTGCCAGCAGCAGAAGACAGGGGGCGTACGAGCAGTACTTC.

V gene TRBV9 combines with J gene TRBJ1-2; 7 bases match TRBD1. CDR3 length equals 16 residues. The V segment lost 0 bases and the J segment 2 bases; nucleotides outside the gene matches: 7. Germline CDR1 and CDR2: SGDLS and YYNGEE. This CDR3 is CASSVEGGQANYGYTF. DNA for the CDR3: TGTGCCAGCAGCGTAGAAGGAGGACAGGCGAACTATGGCTACACCTTC.

The rearrangement links TRBV5-1 to TRBJ2-5, with D uncertain. V shed 0 bases and J shed 5 bases, with 5 bases lying between them. The CDR3 runs to 12 residues. Germline V lookup: CDR1 SGHRS, CDR2 YFSETQ. The CDR3: CASSLDTETQYF. The CDR3 bases are TGCGCCAGCAGCTTGGACACGGAGACCCAGTACTTC. The full variable domain, rest sourced from reference TRBV5-1 and TRBJ2-5, is KAGVTQTPRYLIKTRGQQVTLSCSPISGHRSVSWYQQTPGQGLQFLFEYFSETQRNKGNFPGRFSGRQFSNSRSEMNVSTLELGDSALYLCASSLDTETQYFGPGTRLLVL.

This sequence joins TRBV6-1 and TRBJ2-5; TRBD2 aligns across 7 bases. V was clipped by 6 bases and J by 5 bases; unmatched bases: 6. The CDR3 consists of 13 residues. Germline CDR1 is MNHNS and CDR2 is SASEGT. CDR3 in amino acids: CASSGREGETQYF. CDR3 DNA: TGTGCCAGCAGCGGCAGGGAGGGGGAGACCCAGTACTTC.

The rearrangement joins TRBV4-2 to TRBJ1-6, with TRBD1 identical over 8 bases. This CDR3 contains 14 residues. Germline CDR1 LGHNA, CDR2 YNFKEQ. V lost 4 bases to trimming and J lost 10 bases; unmatched junction nucleotides: 6. CDR3 sequence reads: CASSLRTGSSPLHF. The CDR3 nucleotides read TGTGCCAGCAGCCTCAGGACAGGGAGCTCACCCCTCCACTTT.

This rearrangement joins TRBV5-1 to TRBJ1-4; TRBD1 is a possible D gene (5 bases). The CDR3 contains 14 residues. With 0 bases removed from V and 8 bases from J, the gap between germline ends came to 11 bases. Germline V CDR1 and CDR2: SGHRS, YFSETQ. The CDR3 is CASSLAGGLEKLFF. In DNA, the CDR3 is TGCGCCAGCAGCTTGGCCGGGGGTTTGGAAAAACTGTTTTTT.

J is TRBJ2-5 and V is TRBV21-1; TRBD2, the table's D call, was not compared with the DNA. TRBV21-1 corresponds to a pseudogene. The CDR3 loop spans 20 amino acids. This chain's CDR3 is CASSKSQGVRLAGVQETQYF. DNA of the CDR3: TGTGCCAGCAGCAAAAGCCAGGGGGTGCGGCTAGCGGGGGTCCAAGAGACCCAGTACTTC.

The chain links TRBV28 to TRBJ1-2, with 7 bases lining up with TRBD1. CDR3 size: 13 residues. Germline CDR1 reads MDHEN; CDR2 reads SYDVKM. V was clipped by 8 bases and J by 3 bases; unmatched bases: 6. The CDR3 protein is CASSTGSYYGYTF. CDR3 DNA: TGTGCCAGCTCGACAGGGAGCTACTATGGCTACACCTTC.

J is TRBJ1-1 and V is TRBV4-1; 8 bases are shared with TRBD1. The CDR3 totals 14 residues. V lost 3 bases, J lost 7 bases, and 7 bases stayed unmatched. The germline V gene has CDR1 MGHRA and CDR2 YSYEKL. This CDR3 is CASSHSPGQDEAFF. CDR3 coding DNA: TGCGCCAGCAGCCACTCGCCGGGACAGGATGAAGCTTTCTTT.

The chain is built from TRBV19 and TRBJ1-6; maybe TRBD1 (6 bases). This CDR3 comprises 13 residues. The ends were cut back, 9 bases at V and 3 bases at J, with 9 bases in the middle. The germline CDR1 and CDR2 sequences are LNHDA and SQIVND (reference sequence). The CDR3 coding sequence is TGTGCCAGCGCGACAGGCTATAATTCACCCCTCCACTTT. Its translation: CASATGYNSPLHF.

This clone was found many times. CDR3 region: CASSFRTGETQYF. In DNA form, the CDR3 reads TGTGCCAGCAGCTTCCGCACAGGGGAGACCCAGTACTTC. The chain links TRBV5-4 to TRBJ2-5; a possible D gene is TRBD1 (6 bases). Germline V lookup: CDR1 SGHNT, CDR2 YYREEE (reference sequence). CDR3 length: 13 residues. The V gene lost 2 bases and the J gene lost 5 bases, with 10 bases spanning the gap.

The sample holds one count of this clone. The chain uses TRBV5-1 and TRBJ2-2; no definite D call. Germline V CDR1 and CDR2: SGHRS, YFSETQ. The CDR3 is 12 amino acids. Trimming removed 2 bases at V and 4 bases at J, with 3 bases between. DNA of the CDR3: TGCGCCAGCAGCTTTAGCACCGGGGAGCTGTTTTTT. Translated, it gives CASSFSTGELFF.